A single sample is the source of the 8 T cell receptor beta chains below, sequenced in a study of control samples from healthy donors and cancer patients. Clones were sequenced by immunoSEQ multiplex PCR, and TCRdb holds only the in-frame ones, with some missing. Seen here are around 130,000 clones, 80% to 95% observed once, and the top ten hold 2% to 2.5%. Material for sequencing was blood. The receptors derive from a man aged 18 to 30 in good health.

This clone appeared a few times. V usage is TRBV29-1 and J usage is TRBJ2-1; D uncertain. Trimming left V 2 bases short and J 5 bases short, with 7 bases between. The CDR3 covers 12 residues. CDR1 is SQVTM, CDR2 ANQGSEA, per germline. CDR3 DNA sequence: TGCAGCGTTGAAAAGCGAGACAATGAGCAGTTCTTC. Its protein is CSVEKRDNEQFF.

This CDR3 reads CASSFGGRTGELFF. CDR3 DNA sequence: TGTGCCAGCAGTTTTGGGGGCAGGACCGGGGAGCTGTTTTTT. V gene TRBV27 combines with J gene TRBJ2-2, with a possible D match to TRBD1 (6 bases). Trimming took off 3 bases at V and 5 bases at J, with 10 bases between the two ends. Germline loops: CDR1 MNHEY, CDR2 SMNVEV (reference sequence). The CDR3 runs 14 residues.

This CDR3 is CASSLFSGDNEQFF. CDR3 coding DNA: TGCGCCAGCAGCTTGTTCTCGGGGGACAATGAGCAGTTCTTC. The V gene is TRBV5-1, the J gene TRBJ2-1, with D tentatively TRBD2 (6 bases). The germline V gene has CDR1 SGHRS and CDR2 YFSETQ. The ends were cut back, 1 base at V and 5 bases at J, with 10 bases in the middle. The CDR3 is made up of 14 amino acids.

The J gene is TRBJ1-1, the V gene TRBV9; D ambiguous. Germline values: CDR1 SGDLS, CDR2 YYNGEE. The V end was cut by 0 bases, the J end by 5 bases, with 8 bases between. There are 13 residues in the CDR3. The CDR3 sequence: CASSVELGTEAFF. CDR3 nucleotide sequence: TGTGCCAGCAGCGTAGAGTTGGGGACTGAAGCTTTCTTT.

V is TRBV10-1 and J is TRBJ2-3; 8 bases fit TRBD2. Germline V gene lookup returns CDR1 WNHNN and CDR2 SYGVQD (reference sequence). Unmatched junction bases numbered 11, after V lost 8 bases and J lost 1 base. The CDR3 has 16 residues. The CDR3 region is CASGPNLLAGTDTQYF. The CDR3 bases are TGCGCCAGCGGACCCAACTTACTAGCGGGCACAGATACGCAGTATTTT.

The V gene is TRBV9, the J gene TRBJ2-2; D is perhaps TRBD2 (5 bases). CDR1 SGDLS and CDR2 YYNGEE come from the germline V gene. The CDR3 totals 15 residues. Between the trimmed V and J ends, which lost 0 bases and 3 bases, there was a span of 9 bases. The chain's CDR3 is CASSVGGGYTGELFF. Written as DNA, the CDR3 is TGTGCCAGCAGCGTAGGTGGAGGTTACACCGGGGAGCTGTTTTTT.

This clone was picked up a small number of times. The CDR3 region has the DNA TGCGCCAGCAGCCCAACAGAGTACTCTGGAAACACCATATATTTT. Amino acid sequence: CASSPTEYSGNTIYF. The chain couples TRBV5-1 to TRBJ1-3, with D uncertain. CDR1 SGHRS and CDR2 YFSETQ come from the germline V gene. This CDR3 contains 15 residues. V was clipped by 4 bases and J by 0 bases, with 11 bases between them.

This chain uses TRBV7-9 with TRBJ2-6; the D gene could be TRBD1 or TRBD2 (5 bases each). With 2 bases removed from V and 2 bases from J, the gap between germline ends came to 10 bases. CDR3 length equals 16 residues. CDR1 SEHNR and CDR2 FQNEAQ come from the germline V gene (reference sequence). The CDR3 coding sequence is TGTGCCAGCAGCTTATTCTGGGGGACTGGGGCCAACGTCCTGACTTTC. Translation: CASSLFWGTGANVLTF.